This T cell receptor (beta chain) was retrieved from a study of T cell responses to AZD1222 COVID-19 vaccine. The study's findings and limits: Just a handful of AZD1222 recipients tested seropositive at baseline.

Trimming pared 4 bases from V and 8 bases from J, leaving 14 bases between. Germline values: CDR1 MNHNY, CDR2 SVGAGI (reference sequence). The CDR3 runs to 13 residues. The table came from immunoSEQ multiplex PCR; TCRdb's copy has only in-frame clones and leaves some out. The sample comprises about 130,000 clones, more than 70% of which are singletons, and about 1.6% rests with the top ten. Notes on this clone: No antigen is known for it.

The sample was peripheral blood, taken on day 0 of AZD1222 vaccination. The chain has TRBV6-6 and TRBJ1-2, with D tentatively TRBD1 (5 bases). The TCR originated in an adult in good health. CDR3 in amino acids: CASSSVGGDGYTF. The CDR3 DNA sequence: TGTGCCAGCAGTTCAGTGGGAGGGGACGGCTACACCTTC.